This T cell receptor beta chain was captured by sequencing in a study of cytomegalovirus exposure and HLA in healthy donors. Overall study findings and caveats: An apparent linkage of common viral pathogens to several of the most significant clusters emerged in a later analysis. A few chains tied to CMV proved CMV antigen-specific in vitro. Certain sequence variants were highly shared and formed a cluster, and this cluster was likely a sequencing artifact.

About this clone itself: Its matching antigen is unknown.

The donors, nominally healthy at sampling, likely had unrecorded immune exposures. Trimming left V 2 bases short and J 3 bases short, with 12 bases between. CDR3 size: 15 residues. CDR1 SGHTA and CDR2 FQGTGA come from the germline V gene. The PCR employed 60 Vbeta primers together with 13 Jbeta primers. The data were produced by immunoSEQ multiplex PCR, yet TCRdb's version contains in-frame clones alone and is incomplete. Here the sample spans 120,000 or so clones, 75% being singletons. The sample consisted of PBMCs. The receptor's source is a woman aged 40 to 49 in good health and CMV-seropositive. The V and J genes are TRBV7-3 and TRBJ2-3; D is perhaps TRBD2 (7 bases). The chain's CDR3 is CASSLRGGGTDTQYF. The CDR3 DNA reads TGTGCCAGCAGCTTACGCGGGGGCGGAACAGATACGCAGTATTTT.